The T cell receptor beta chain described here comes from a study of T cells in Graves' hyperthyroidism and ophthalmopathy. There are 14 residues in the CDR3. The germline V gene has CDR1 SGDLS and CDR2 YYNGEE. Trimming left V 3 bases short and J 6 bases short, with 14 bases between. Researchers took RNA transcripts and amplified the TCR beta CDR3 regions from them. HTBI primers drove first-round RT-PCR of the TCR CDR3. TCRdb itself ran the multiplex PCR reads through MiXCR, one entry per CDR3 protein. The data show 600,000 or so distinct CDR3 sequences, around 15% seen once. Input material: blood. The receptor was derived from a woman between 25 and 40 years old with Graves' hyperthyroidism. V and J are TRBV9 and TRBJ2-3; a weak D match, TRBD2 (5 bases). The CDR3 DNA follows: TGTGCCAGCAGCGGGGGATTGGTAGCGGATACGCAGTATTTT. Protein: CASSGGLVADTQYF.